Described below is a single TCR beta chain sequence and its context. This specimen belongs to a study of T-cell memory formation after mild COVID-19. Germline-derived CDR1 and CDR2 are SEHNR and FQNEAQ (reference sequence). CDR3 length: 13 residues. J lost 10 bases, V lost 5 bases, and 5 bases had no gene match. From the 5' RACE reads, TCRdb called clonotypes with MiXCR, one entry per CDR3 protein. The top ten hold over 10% of the sample, which has about 210,000 distinct CDR3 sequences, 27% seen once. This chain uses TRBV7-9 with TRBJ2-1, with 10 bases aligning to TRBD2. The clonotype comes from an adult woman who had mild COVID-19 (a few samples of this study predate the infection). Cell type and time point are not known. Sequencing used PBMCs or a T cell subset sorted from them (not recorded which). The DNA of the CDR3 is TGTGCCAGCAGCCGAGCGGGAGGGTACGAGCAGTTCTTC. It specifies CASSRAGGYEQFF.